This TCR beta chain is from a study of cytomegalovirus exposure and HLA in healthy donors. PCR amplification relied on 60 Vbeta primers (plus 13 Jbeta primers). Assay used: immunoSEQ multiplex PCR; TCRdb lists only in-frame clones, some missing. The repertoire holds some 100,000 clones, with roughly four fifths as singletons. Germline-derived CDR1 and CDR2 are SGHVS and FQNEAQ. The CDR3 totals 14 residues. Deletions cut 3 bases from V and 2 bases from J, with 10 bases between. The sequence derives from a male donor in good health and CMV-seropositive. The chain employs TRBV7-8 and TRBJ1-1, with D perhaps TRBD1 (5 bases). What was sequenced was PBMCs. The CDR3 DNA reads TGTGCCAGCAGCTTGACGACAGCTAACACTGAAGCTTTCTTT. Amino acids: CASSLTTANTEAFF.